This TCR beta chain was recorded in a study of shared T cell receptors in the human thymus (dated by TCRdb to the early 2020s). Notes on the research overall: The study examined how the human thymus generates shared, self-reactive T-cell receptor alpha chains.

This clone was seen only once. Which antigen it targets is not known. Nothing much larger sits one base from this clone, and base qualities are not available. Library method: the immunoSEQ multiplex PCR assay. TCRdb carries this immuneACCESS record with in-frame sequences only. Its versions omit some clonotypes, under half of them owing to an unresolved V gene in the studies checked, with the rest unexplained. Within this sample are about 380,000 clones, with over 90% of them counted one time only. The top ten clonotypes cover approximately 0.018% of the sample. The V and J ends are trimmed by 1 base and 7 bases, leaving 6 bases between them. CDR3 length: 11 amino acids, cysteine to phenylalanine. The CDR3 DNA has 33 bases and is translated from base 1. Via the germline V gene, CDR1 is SGHRS and CDR2 YFSETQ.

Sequencing input: thymocytes. The TCR sequence derives from a human donor. The chain is assembled from TRBV5-1 and TRBJ2-7; the D gene cannot be named for sure. The DNA reads as follows: TGCGCCAGCAGCTTGAGTAAGGAGCAGTACTTC. It translates as CASSLSKEQYF.